This T cell receptor (beta chain) was captured by sequencing in a study of cytomegalovirus exposure and HLA in healthy donors. The CDR3 is 16 amino acids. V was cut by 2 bases and J by 10 bases, with 21 bases left in between. Germline CDR1 reads SEHNR; CDR2 reads FQNEAQ (reference sequence). In the PCR, 60 Vbeta and 13 Jbeta primers were used. Assay used: immunoSEQ multiplex PCR; TCRdb lists only in-frame clones, some missing. The sample carries roughly 130,000 clones, roughly 87% recorded once. This chain uses TRBV7-9 with TRBJ2-1, with D perhaps TRBD2 (6 bases). The sample taken for sequencing was PBMCs. The source of this sequence is a woman aged 35 to 49 in good health and CMV-seronegative. DNA for the CDR3: TGTGCCAGCAGCTTACGGTCATCGGGAGTAGGCGAGGAGCAGTTCTTC. Amino acid sequence: CASSLRSSGVGEEQFF.